These 15 T cell receptor beta chains were sequenced from one sample in a study of tumor-infiltrating lymphocytes in glioblastoma multiforme. Multiple V-beta primers and a C-beta primer amplified TCRB from RNA. TCRdb re-analysed the multiplex PCR reads in MiXCR, keeping a single row per CDR3 protein. The data show about 10,000 distinct CDR3 sequences, 60% to 70% seen once. The sample comprised brain tumor tissue. Receptors were obtained from a male donor with glioblastoma.

This clonotype was recorded only once. The rearrangement joins TRBV14 to TRBJ1-2, with D tentatively TRBD1 (5 bases). CDR1 is SGHDN, CDR2 FVKESK, per germline. V shed 10 bases and J shed 8 bases, with 26 bases lying between them. The CDR3 is 15 residues long. The CDR3: CANSQVPGKPGGYTF. CDR3 DNA sequence: TGTGCCAATAGTCAAGTGCCAGGGAAGCCGGGAGGCTACACCTTC.

The V gene is TRBV27, the J gene TRBJ2-1; perhaps TRBD2 as D (6 bases). Germline loops: CDR1 MNHEY, CDR2 SMNVEV (reference sequence). This CDR3 has 15 amino acids. Trimming left V 6 bases short and J 2 bases short, with 14 bases between. In DNA, the CDR3 is TGTGCCAGCAGCCCTAGCGTCAGCACCTACAATGAGCAGTTCTTC. It translates to CASSPSVSTYNEQFF.

About this clonotype itself: One end of the junction does not line up with germline, which may come from a read error. The chain has TRBV5-4 and TRBJ2-3; D may be TRBD1 (5 bases). The CDR3 is 15 amino acids. Germline CDR1 and CDR2: SGHNT and YYREEE (reference sequence). The CDR3 nucleotides read TGTGCCAGCAGCTTTGAGAGTAGAACCACAGGTACGCAGTATTTT. This encodes CASSFESRTTGTQYF.

This chain uses TRBV12-3 or TRBV12-4 with TRBJ2-7; a possible D gene is TRBD1 (6 bases). This CDR3 comprises 13 residues. Trimming cost V 8 bases and J 2 bases, with 13 bases left between them. The CDR3 is CASGPQGTYEQYF. The CDR3 nucleotides are TGTGCCAGCGGACCACAGGGTACCTACGAGCAGTACTTC.

Of note for this clonotype: Germline and junction disagree at one end, which may indicate a read error. V gene TRBV20-1 combines with J gene TRBJ2-3, with D possibly matching TRBD1 (6 bases). Germline lookup yields CDR1 DFQATT and CDR2 SNEGSKA (reference sequence). CDR3 length: 15 amino acids. Written as DNA, the CDR3 is TGCAGTGCCGCCCCCAGGGGTTTGAGCGCATATACGCAATATTTT. Residues: CSAAPRGLSAYTQYF.

With regard to this clonotype: One end of the junction fails to match germline, which may point to a read error. The V call is TRBV11-2, the J call TRBJ1-1, with D perhaps TRBD1 (5 bases). Looked up from germline, CDR1 is SGHAT and CDR2 is FQNNGV. There are 16 residues in the CDR3. The CDR3 here is CTSRAILGVGNTEAFF. For the CDR3, the DNA is TGTACCAGTAGGGCTATTCTAGGGGTTGGGAACACCGAAGCTTTCTTT.

The chain is built from TRBV6-1 and TRBJ1-5, with no clear D. V gave up 0 bases and J gave up 2 bases, with 5 bases separating them. The CDR3 spans 14 residues. Germline V gene sequence: CDR1 MNHNS, CDR2 SASEGT. CDR3 coding DNA: TGTGCCAGCAGTGAAGCGCCCGGCAATCAGCCCCAGCATTTT. The encoded protein is CASSEAPGNQPQHF.

This clonotype was counted only a few times. This chain links TRBV11-2 with TRBJ2-1; unclear D gene. The CDR3 loop spans 13 amino acids. Germline V gene data show CDR1 as SGHAT and CDR2 as FQNNGV. V was shortened by 0 bases and J by 6 bases, with 6 bases between the two germline ends. CDR3 nucleotide sequence: TGTGCCAGCAGCTTAGAACAGACCAATGAGCAGTTCTTC. It yields the protein CASSLEQTNEQFF.

CDR3 region: CSALMGQEHSPLHF. CDR3 DNA sequence: TGCAGTGCTTTGATGGGACAGGAACATTCACCCCTCCACTTT. The chain recombines TRBV20-1 with TRBJ1-6, with 8 bases aligning to TRBD1. V shed 5 bases and J 8 bases; nucleotides not matched to a gene: 8. The CDR3 loop spans 14 amino acids. The germline V gene has CDR1 DFQATT and CDR2 SNEGSKA (reference sequence).

Notes on this clonotype: The junction differs from germline at one of its ends, possibly a read error. The chain uses TRBV24-1 and TRBJ1-2; TRBD1 agrees at 8 bases. Germline loops: CDR1 KGHDR, CDR2 SFDVKD. This CDR3 spans 16 amino acids. The CDR3: CATGDLDRDGGYGYTF. As DNA, the CDR3 is TGTGCCACCGGTGACCTGGACAGGGACGGTGGATATGGGTACACCTTC.

The V and J genes are TRBV4-1 and TRBJ2-3; 8 nucleotides line up with TRBD2. Trimming took 11 bases from V and 6 from J; bases not matched to a gene: 19. The CDR3 extends over 16 amino acids. From germline, CDR1 is MGHRA and CDR2 YSYEKL. CDR3 in amino acids: CAGGQEGGGGTDTQYF. DNA of the CDR3: TGCGCCGGCGGCCAAGAAGGAGGCGGGGGGACGGATACGCAGTATTTT.

The chain carries TRBV6-2 or TRBV6-3 and TRBJ1-5; D gene ambiguous. V was trimmed by 11 bases and J by 0 bases, leaving 8 bases between them. The CDR3 sequence is 12 residues long. Germline CDR1 reads MNHEY; CDR2 reads SVGEGT. The CDR3 DNA reads TGTGCCTCGAGATATAGCAATCAGCCCCAGCATTTT. It encodes CASRYSNQPQHF.

This clonotype was recorded only once. The junction shows a germline mismatch at one end, possibly a read error. The rearrangement uses TRBV5-1 and TRBJ2-2, with D tentatively TRBD2 (5 bases). The CDR3 extends over 14 amino acids. Germline loops: CDR1 SGHRS, CDR2 YFSETQ. CDR3 nucleotides: TGCGCCAGCAGCTTGGCAACGGTTACCGGGAAGCTGGTTTTT. This encodes CASSLATVTGKLVF.

With respect to this clonotype: A much larger clone lies one base from this, so it may be a read error. Because it lacks the conserved phenylalanine or tryptophan at the end, this CDR3 is likely a read error. The V gene is TRBV2, the J gene TRBJ1-1; possibly TRBD1 for D (6 bases). Germline CDR1 reads SNHLY; CDR2 reads FYNNEI. The CDR3 runs to 15 residues. Trimming cost V 4 bases and J 0 bases, with 12 bases left between them. The CDR3 DNA follows: TGTGCCAGCAGTGCTGGACAGAGTATGAACACTGAAGCTTTCTCT. Translating gives CASSAGQSMNTEAFS.

This rearrangement joins TRBV11-2 to TRBJ2-7; 7 nucleotides match TRBD1. The CDR3 loop spans 14 amino acids. CDR1 SGHAT and CDR2 FQNNGV come from the germline V gene. V trimming: 2 bases; J trimming: 5 bases; junction bases outside the gene matches: 6. This chain's CDR3 is CASSLNRGQHEQYF. DNA for the CDR3: TGTGCCAGCAGCTTAAACAGGGGTCAACACGAGCAGTACTTC.